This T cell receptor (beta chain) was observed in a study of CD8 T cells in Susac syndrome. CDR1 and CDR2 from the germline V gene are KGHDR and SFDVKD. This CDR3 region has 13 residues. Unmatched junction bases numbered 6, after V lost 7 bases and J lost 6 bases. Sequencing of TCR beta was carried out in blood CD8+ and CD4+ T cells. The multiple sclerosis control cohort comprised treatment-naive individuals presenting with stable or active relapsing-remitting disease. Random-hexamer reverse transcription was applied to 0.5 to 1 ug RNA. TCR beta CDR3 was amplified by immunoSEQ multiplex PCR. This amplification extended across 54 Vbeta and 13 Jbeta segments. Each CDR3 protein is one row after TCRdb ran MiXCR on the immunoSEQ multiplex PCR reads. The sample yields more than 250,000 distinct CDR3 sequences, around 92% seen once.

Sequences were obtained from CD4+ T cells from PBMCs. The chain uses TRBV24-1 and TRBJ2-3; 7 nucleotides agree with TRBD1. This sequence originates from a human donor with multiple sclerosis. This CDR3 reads CATRDRPGDTQYF. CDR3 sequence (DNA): TGTGCCACCAGGGACAGGCCCGGGGATACGCAGTATTTT.